Following are 11 T cell receptor beta chains from one sample sequenced in a study of CD4+ T cells in melanoma. Sequencing was performed with immunoSEQ multiplex PCR; in TCRdb, only in-frame clones are kept and a portion is missing. The sample yields over 130,000 clones, about 93% seen once. The receptors come from a human donor with melanoma.

The V call is TRBV15, the J call TRBJ1-5; D is undetermined. CDR3 length: 13 amino acids. Trimming left V 0 bases short and J 3 bases short, with 3 bases between. Germline V gene sequence: CDR1 LNHNV, CDR2 YYDKDF (reference sequence). The CDR3 DNA reads as TGTGCCACCAGCAGAGACTTCAATCAGCCCCAGCATTTT. Protein product: CATSRDFNQPQHF.

The chain has TRBV5-1 and TRBJ1-4; D gene uncertain. Trimming pared 1 base from V and 6 bases from J, leaving 10 bases between. This CDR3 has 14 residues. CDR1 and CDR2 (germline): SGHRS, YFSETQ. CDR3 in amino acids: CASSLKGQDEKLFF. The CDR3 DNA follows: TGCGCCAGCAGCTTGAAAGGTCAGGATGAAAAACTGTTTTTT.

The V and J genes are TRBV29-1 and TRBJ1-1, with D possibly being TRBD1 (6 bases). This CDR3 contains 12 residues. The germline CDR1 and CDR2 sequences are SQVTM and ANQGSEA. The V end lost 5 bases, the J end lost 6 bases, and 13 bases lay between the germline ends. DNA of the CDR3: TGCAGCGTTCCTCCCAGGGGTCCTGAAGCTTTCTTT. Its translation is CSVPPRGPEAFF.

The V call is TRBV5-1, the J call TRBJ2-7; 8 bases are shared with TRBD2. Germline-derived CDR1 and CDR2 are SGHRS and YFSETQ. J lost 7 bases, V lost 4 bases, and 16 bases had no gene match. The CDR3 is 16 residues long. This chain's CDR3 is CASSPRGGAGVKEQYF. The CDR3 DNA reads TGCGCCAGCAGCCCCCGGGGGGGTGCGGGGGTAAAAGAGCAGTACTTC.

The rearrangement links TRBV7-9 to TRBJ2-1; TRBD2 matches 12 bases. In germline, CDR1 is SEHNR, CDR2 FQNEAQ (reference sequence). The CDR3 has 15 amino acids. Trimming took 7 bases from V and 7 from J; bases not matched to a gene: 8. CDR3 nucleotides: TGTGCCAGCAAAGAACTAGCGGGGGGAGCAAATGAGCAGTTCTTC. Encoded protein: CASKELAGGANEQFF.

The chain has TRBV18 and TRBJ2-2, with 7 bases that match TRBD2. This CDR3 is 16 amino acids long. The V gene end was trimmed by 2 bases and the J gene end by 9 bases; junction bases not matched to a gene: 12. Germline V gene sequence: CDR1 KGHSH, CDR2 LQKENI. The CDR3 DNA sequence: TGTGCCAGCTCACCAGCCGCGGGGGACCGTACGAGGGAGCTGTTTTTT. Protein sequence: CASSPAAGDRTRELFF.

The gene calls are TRBV27 and TRBJ1-6; D is perhaps TRBD1 (6 bases). Germline V gene lookup returns CDR1 MNHEY and CDR2 SMNVEV (reference sequence). The V end was cut by 6 bases, the J end by 3 bases, with 12 bases between. This CDR3 is built from 15 residues. CDR3 loop: CASSRQGYYNSPLHF. The CDR3 bases are TGTGCCAGCAGCCGGCAGGGGTACTATAATTCACCCCTCCACTTT.

V is TRBV29-1 and J is TRBJ1-2; D unresolved. The V and J ends lost 4 bases and 4 bases respectively, with 19 bases between them. The CDR3 has 15 amino acids. Germline CDR1 SQVTM, CDR2 ANQGSEA. The CDR3 nucleotides are TGCAGCGTTGGTCTAGGAGGGTTTCCAAGCTATGGCTACACCTTC. Translation: CSVGLGGFPSYGYTF.

This clone has just one count. The J gene is TRBJ2-1, the V gene TRBV18; D is possibly TRBD1 (6 bases). From germline, CDR1 is KGHSH and CDR2 LQKENI. This CDR3 region has 16 residues. V was trimmed by 3 bases and J by 3 bases, leaving 15 bases between them. The CDR3 loop reads CASSPGSWGLYNEQFF. The DNA for the CDR3 is TGTGCCAGCTCACCTGGTTCCTGGGGGCTCTACAATGAGCAGTTCTTC.

The gene calls are TRBV19 and TRBJ1-2; no firm D call. This CDR3 has 13 amino acids. Between the trimmed V and J ends, which lost 5 bases and 2 bases, there was a span of 9 bases. The germline CDR1 and CDR2 sequences are LNHDA and SQIVND (reference sequence). The CDR3 sequence: CASSETANYGYTF. The CDR3 DNA follows: TGTGCCAGTAGTGAGACCGCAAACTATGGCTACACCTTC.

This chain joins TRBV7-9 and TRBJ2-3; D might be TRBD1 or TRBD2, each matching 6 bases. The CDR3 has 16 residues. V shed 3 bases and J shed 2 bases, with 15 bases lying between them. In germline, CDR1 is SEHNR, CDR2 FQNEAQ (reference sequence). CDR3 sequence (DNA): TGTGCCAGCAGCTTCGGTGGGGGGCGGATCACAGATACGCAGTATTTT. Its protein product is CASSFGGGRITDTQYF.